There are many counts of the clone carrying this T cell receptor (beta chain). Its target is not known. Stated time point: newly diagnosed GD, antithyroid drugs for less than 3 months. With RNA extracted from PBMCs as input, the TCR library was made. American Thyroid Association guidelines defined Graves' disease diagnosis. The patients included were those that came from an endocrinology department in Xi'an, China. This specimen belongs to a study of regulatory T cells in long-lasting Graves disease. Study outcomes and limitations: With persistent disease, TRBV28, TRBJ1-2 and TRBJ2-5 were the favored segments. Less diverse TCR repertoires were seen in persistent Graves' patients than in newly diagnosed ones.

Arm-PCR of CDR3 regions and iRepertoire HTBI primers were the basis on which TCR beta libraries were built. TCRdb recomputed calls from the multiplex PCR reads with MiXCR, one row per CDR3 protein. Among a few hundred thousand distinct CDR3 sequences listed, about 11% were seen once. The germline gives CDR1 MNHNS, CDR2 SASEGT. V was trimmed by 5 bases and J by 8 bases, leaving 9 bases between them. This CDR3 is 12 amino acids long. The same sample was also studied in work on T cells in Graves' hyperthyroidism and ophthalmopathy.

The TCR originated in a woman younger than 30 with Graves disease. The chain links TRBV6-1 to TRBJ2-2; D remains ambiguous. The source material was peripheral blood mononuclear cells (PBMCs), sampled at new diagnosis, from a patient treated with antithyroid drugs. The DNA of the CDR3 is TGTGCCAGCAGTACGGATGGAGGGGAGCTGTTTTTT. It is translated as CASSTDGGELFF.